The T cell receptor (beta chain) under discussion was sequenced for a study of cytomegalovirus exposure and HLA in healthy donors. About the research overall: The roughly 100 million unique TCR beta sequences, from roughly 180 million T cells, were found by an earlier analysis. Notes on the study in general: Analysis performed later found under 20,000 TCR beta sequences associated with HLA alleles at 0.05 false discovery rate.

V shed 4 bases and J shed 5 bases, with 14 bases lying between them. There are 13 residues in the CDR3. The germline V gene has CDR1 SQVTM and CDR2 ANQGSEA. This cohort consisted of healthy bone marrow donors. Points on this clone: Its matching antigen is unknown.

PCR involved 60 Vbeta and 13 Jbeta primers. The protocol was immunoSEQ multiplex PCR, while the TCRdb copy is restricted to in-frame clones and leaves out a portion. The sample gives more than 200,000 clones, more than 60% of which show up once; less than 20% is in the top ten. Sequencing was performed on PBMCs. This clonotype was obtained from a man between 40 and 49 years old in good health and CMV-seronegative. This chain links TRBV29-1 with TRBJ2-5; no clear D. CDR3 loop: CSVGLKVHETQYF. The CDR3 region has the DNA TGCAGCGTTGGACTTAAGGTTCACGAGACCCAGTACTTC.